These T cell receptor beta chains were read from a single sample in a study of CD8+ T cells in alopecia areata. TCRdb's copy holds only in-frame clones and misses some; the assay was immunoSEQ multiplex PCR. The table has over 150,000 clones, approximately 60% seen once. Sequences were derived from CD4+ T cells sorted from blood, sampled at week 4, from a patient treated with tofacitinib. Every receptor here comes from a human donor with alopecia areata. CDR3s include the opening cysteine and the closing phenylalanine or tryptophan. The D gene is left open where the match is weak. A row's size may be missing; if present it is once, few, many or a size class.

j_gene | d_gene | abundance | v_gene | CDR3nt | CDR3aa
TRBJ1-1 | - | - | TRBV6-1 | TGTGCCAGCAGTGAAGTGCTGCCTAGGGAAGCTTTCTTT | CASSEVLPREAFF
TRBJ1-5 | - | - | TRBV5-7 | TGTGCCAGCAGCTATCAGTCCATTTCCAATCAGCCCCAGCATTTT | CASSYQSISNQPQHF
TRBJ1-4 | TRBD1 | few | TRBV10-3 | TGTGCCACCCAGGACAGGGAGGAAGAAAAACTGTTTTTT | CATQDREEEKLFF
TRBJ2-5 | TRBD2 | - | TRBV28 | TGTGCCAGCACATACCGCGGGGGGCGGGGAGAGACCCAGTACTTC | CASTYRGGRGETQYF
TRBJ1-2 | - | few | TRBV2 | TGTGCCAGCAGTGAAGCTCTATTGGGTGGCTACACCTTC | CASSEALLGGYTF
TRBJ2-5 | TRBD1 | - | TRBV29-1 | TGCAGCGCACGGGACAGCCAAGAGACCCAGTACTTC | CSARDSQETQYF
TRBJ2-5 | TRBD2 | - | TRBV10-3 | TGTGCCATCAGTGAGTCGATAACTACTAGCGGGGGCCCTCAGGAGACCCAGTACTTC | CAISESITTSGGPQETQYF
TRBJ2-2 | TRBD1 | - | TRBV2 | TGTGCCAGCCGACAGGGCAGAAAGACCGGGGAGCTGTTTTTT | CASRQGRKTGELFF
TRBJ2-6 | - | - | TRBV9 | TGTGCCAGCAGCGCCAAGGCAACCCAGGGTACTGGGGCCAACGTCCTGACTTTC | CASSAKATQGTGANVLTF
TRBJ1-1 | - | - | TRBV29-1 | TGCAGCGTTGAGGAGGGCTACACTGAAGCTTTCTTT | CSVEEGYTEAFF
TRBJ2-1 | TRBD1 | - | TRBV30 | TGTGCCTACCGACAGGGGGCCTACAATGAGCAGTTCTTC | CAYRQGAYNEQFF
TRBJ1-6 | TRBD1 | few | TRBV23-1 | TGCGCCAGCAGTCGAGGGACAGGGGGCTTTCCACCCCTCCACTTT | CASSRGTGGFPPLHF
TRBJ2-7 | TRBD1 | - | TRBV5-4 | TGTGCCAGCCACTTGCCAGGGGGCTACGAGCAGTACTTC | CASHLPGGYEQYF